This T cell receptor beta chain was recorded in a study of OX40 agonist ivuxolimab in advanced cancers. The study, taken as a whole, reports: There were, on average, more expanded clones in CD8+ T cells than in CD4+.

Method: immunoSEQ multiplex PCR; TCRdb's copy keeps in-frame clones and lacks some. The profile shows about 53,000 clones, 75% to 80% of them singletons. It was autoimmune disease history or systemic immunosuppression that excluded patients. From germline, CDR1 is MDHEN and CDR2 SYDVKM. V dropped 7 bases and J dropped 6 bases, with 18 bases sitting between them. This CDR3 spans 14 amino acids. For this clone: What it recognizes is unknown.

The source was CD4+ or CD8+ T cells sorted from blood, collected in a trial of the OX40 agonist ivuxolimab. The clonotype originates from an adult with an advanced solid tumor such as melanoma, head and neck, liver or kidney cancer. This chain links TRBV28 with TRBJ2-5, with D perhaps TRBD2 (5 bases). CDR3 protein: CASTDGVSVKTQYF. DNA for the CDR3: TGTGCCAGCACCGACGGGGTTAGTGTGAAGACCCAGTACTTC. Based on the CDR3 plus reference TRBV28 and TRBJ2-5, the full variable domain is DVKVTQSSRYLVKRTGEKVFLECVQDMDHENMFWYRQDPGLGLRLIYFSYDVKMKEKGDIPEGYSVSREKKERFSLILESASTNQTSMYLCASTDGVSVKTQYFGPGTRLLVL.